This entry describes one T cell receptor beta chain. What it binds is unknown. The record originates from a study of T cells in tumors after PD-1 blockade. Study summary: Each patient got pembrolizumab 200 mg every 3 weeks or cemiplimab 350 mg every 2 weeks. Some patients also took daily vismodegib 150 mg during anti-PD-1 treatment. Peripheral blood samples averaged 36,536 unique clonotypes and about 110,000 templates.

Study-wide points: Peripheral recruitment is suggested, as some novel exhausted tumor clones were in pre-treatment blood.

Method: immunoSEQ multiplex PCR; TCRdb's copy keeps in-frame clones and lacks some. Among nearly 25,000 clones, over 80% were seen once, and the ten largest hold about 12%. V lost 5 bases and J lost 2; bases outside the gene matches: 8. Germline values: CDR1 SGHTA, CDR2 FQGTGA. The CDR3 runs 16 residues. The chain has TRBV7-3 and TRBJ2-3; 9 nucleotides align to TRBD2. The receptor was isolated from a human donor with basal cell carcinoma. This specimen consisted of PBMCs, obtained after anti-PD-1 treatment. The CDR3 DNA sequence: TGTGCCAGCAGCCCCGGGACTAGCAGAAACACAGATACGCAGTATTTT. Translation gives CASSPGTSRNTDTQYF.